The clone carrying this T cell receptor beta chain turned up a few times. Its matching antigen is unknown. The data were obtained in a study of T cells after yellow fever vaccination. General study findings and limits: At 95% to 97% for CD4 and approximately 89% for CD8, most primary-vaccination clones showed up again after the booster. Although most clonotypes did not, a small share appeared in both CD4 and CD8 compartments.

A 5'RACE template-switching step, the method used to make TCR cDNA, added a universal primer site and UMIs. TCRdb independently ran MiXCR on the 5' RACE reads; one entry per CDR3 protein. The sample contains about 300,000 distinct CDR3 sequences, 7.5% to 9.5% of which appear only once. This specimen was CD4+ T cells sorted from PBMCs, taken 5 days after the yellow fever booster vaccination. The receptor comes from a young man who received the YFV17D yellow fever vaccine.

CDR3 coding DNA: TGTGCCGCCTTCATGAACACTGAAGCTTTCTTT. It translates to CAAFMNTEAFF. The chain uses TRBV30 and TRBJ1-1; D uncertain. This CDR3 spans 11 amino acids. Germline V gives CDR1 GTSNPN, CDR2 SVGIG (reference sequence). V was shortened by 8 bases and J by 0 bases, with 7 bases between the two germline ends.